This TCR beta chain was sequenced in a study of blood T cell repertoires in COVID-19. Across the study: Sample material is recorded as cDNA or gDNA derived from T cells, B-cell-depleted T cells, or PBMCs.

V shed 1 base and J 4 bases; nucleotides not matched to a gene: 3. The CDR3 has 14 residues. Germline lookup yields CDR1 SGHTA and CDR2 FQGNSA. Only in-frame clones appear in the TCRdb table, and some are missing; sequencing was by immunoSEQ multiplex PCR. The sample has some 530,000 clones; 75% to 90% are singletons. V and J are TRBV7-2 and TRBJ1-2; 7 bases map to TRBD1. Sequenced input: PBMCs or T cells enriched from blood (not recorded which). This receptor was identified in a woman aged 60-75 years who had recovered from COVID-19. Here the CDR3 reads CASSLGTGLYGYTF. The CDR3 DNA reads TGTGCCAGCAGCTTAGGGACAGGTCTCTATGGCTACACCTTC.